The clone carrying this T cell receptor beta chain was detected many times. The sequenced template was RNA, covering the TCR beta CDR3 region. The first round was an RT-PCR with HTBI primers, and the second round was a multiplex PCR. In TCRdb, the multiplex PCR reads were re-called with MiXCR into one record per CDR3 protein. The top ten clones hold roughly 7% of a sample with a few hundred thousand distinct CDR3 sequences, approximately 15% of them seen once. Looked up from germline, CDR1 is MGHDK and CDR2 is SYGVNS. The junction had 7 bases not matched to a gene; V was cut back by 4 bases and J by 5 bases. The CDR3 sequence is 14 residues long. The data were taken from a study of Graves' ophthalmopathy and Graves' hyperthyroidism.

Material: peripheral blood. This TCR was sampled from a woman under 30 with stable Graves' hyperthyroidism. The chain uses TRBV25-1 and TRBJ1-1; TRBD1 aligns across 7 bases. The CDR3 DNA sequence: TGTGCCAGCAGTGCTGACAGGGAATGGACTGAAGCTTTCTTT. Translated: CASSADREWTEAFF.